Reported below is one T cell receptor (beta chain). Its antigen is unidentified. The source of the sample is a study of shared clonotypes between healthy human individuals. Overall study context: Each donor's CD4 naive and CD4 memory cells filled three plates apiece, CD8 naive two, and CD8 memory one.

Study observations and caveats: Relative to clonotypes present in all four donors, those not shared had lower generation probabilities.

Donors comprised healthy HIV-negative adults lacking recent acute infections or vaccinations. In the original workflow: Junction-only immunoSEQ sequences carried no quality scores, so filtering differed. Here immunoSEQ multiplex PCR was the method, and the copy in TCRdb shows in-frame clones only, minus some. That table furnishes V, J and clone size, whereas the DNA furnished D and trimming. The sample shows about 1.1 million clones, roughly 80% of them seen only once. From germline, CDR1 is SGDLS and CDR2 YYNGEE. This CDR3 has 14 residues. V lost 7 bases to trimming and J lost 8 bases, with 18 bases between them.

The source is a man aged 18 to 30 in good health. Some clones in this sample may be carry-over from other donors' samples. V and J are TRBV9 and TRBJ1-4, with unresolved D. The specimen sequenced was memory CD4+ T cells from PBMCs. Sample subset: CD45RA-negative fraction. The CDR3 DNA sequence: TGTGCCAGCGCTCCCTCGCCCGGGATCGAAAAACTGTTTTTT. Translation: CASAPSPGIEKLFF.